This T cell receptor beta chain is drawn from a study of blood T cell repertoires in COVID-19. Study-wide context: PBMCs, B-cell-depleted T cells, or T cells were the source of the cDNA or gDNA that made up the material.

Germline V gene sequence: CDR1 SQVTM, CDR2 ANQGSEA. This CDR3 comprises 12 residues. J lost 6 bases, V lost 6 bases, and 4 bases had no gene match. TCRdb's copy holds only in-frame clones and misses some; the assay was immunoSEQ multiplex PCR. The data show about 400,000 clones, with 88% seen just once and 2% to 2.5% held by the top ten. Sequencing was carried out using PBMCs or T cells enriched from blood (not recorded which). This receptor was identified in a woman aged 40 to 50 with acute COVID-19. The chain is built from TRBV29-1 and TRBJ2-1; 8 nucleotides agree with TRBD1. CDR3 sequence: CSVAGTGNEQFF. As DNA, the CDR3 is TGCAGCGTAGCCGGGACAGGCAATGAGCAGTTCTTC.